This entry describes one T cell receptor (beta chain). The data are from a study of blood T cell repertoires in COVID-19. The method was immunoSEQ multiplex PCR; TCRdb's version includes in-frame clones alone and lacks a portion of them. The profile shows about 26,000 clones, roughly 89% of them singletons. Sample: peripheral blood. This sequence was found in a man aged 65 to 79 with acute or convalescent COVID-19.

This chain's CDR3 is CASSQVTSMRYEQYF. The CDR3 coding sequence is TGTGCCAGCAGCCAGGTTACTAGCATGCGCTACGAGCAGTACTTC. V is TRBV3-1 (or the pseudogene TRBV3-2) and J is TRBJ2-7; tentatively, D is TRBD2 (6 bases). Trimming pared 3 bases from V and 3 bases from J, leaving 15 bases between. Per germline, CDR1 LGHDT and CDR2 YNNKEL (reference sequence). This CDR3 is built from 15 residues.